The clone carrying this TCR beta chain was counted between two and nine times. Antigen specificity is unknown. Sample-barcoded 5' priming and a J-beta primer mix drove a second PCR of about 6 to 11 cycles. Every sample gave at least 3 million paired-end reads containing CDR3. TCRdb reprocessed the 5' RACE reads via MiXCR and lists one record per CDR3 protein. The table shows 650,000 or so distinct CDR3 sequences, with approximately 52% occurring only once. The data stem from a study of blood T cells in healthy people across ages. Whole-study results and caveats: Possibly confounding the expanded clonotype changes was the fact that donor CMV status was unknown.

The length of the CDR3 is 13 residues. The ends were cut back, 0 bases at V and 1 base at J, with 4 bases in the middle. Germline CDR1 is MNHEY and CDR2 is SMNVEV (reference sequence). The V call is TRBV27, the J call TRBJ2-7; no definite D call. Sequenced: blood. The source is a woman aged 80 or over in good health. The CDR3 DNA follows: TGTGCCAGCAGTTTATCTAGATCCTACGAGCAGTACTTC. Encoded protein: CASSLSRSYEQYF.